These T cell receptor beta chains were read from a single sample in a study of blood T cell repertoires in COVID-19. Measured with immunoSEQ multiplex PCR; TCRdb has only the in-frame clones, and not every one. The sample has about 200,000 clones, roughly 86% seen once. The sequencing sample was made of peripheral blood. These receptors originate from a man between 18 and 29 years old with active or convalescent COVID-19. Each CDR3 is given with its conserved first and last residue. The order of the fields is V gene, J gene, D gene, clone size, CDR3 DNA, CDR3 protein. A D gene is named only where the DNA matches it firmly. Only some rows state a clone size, as once, few, many or a class for expanded clones.

TRBV3-1/TRBV3-2	TRBJ2-3	NA	once	TGTGCCAGCAGCGACACACCCACAGATACGCAGTATTTT	CASSDTPTDTQYF
TRBV6-1	TRBJ2-3	NA	NA	TGTGCCAGCAGTGAATCACGCGGGAACCCGCAGTATTTT	CASSESRGNPQYF
TRBV19	TRBJ1-2	NA	NA	TGTGCCAGTAGTGTTACAGGGCGAGGCTACACCTTC	CASSVTGRGYTF
TRBV5-1	TRBJ1-4	TRBD1	NA	TGCGCCAGCAGCTTTAGCCGGACAGGAGATGAAAAACTGTTTTTT	CASSFSRTGDEKLFF
TRBV11-2	TRBJ2-5	TRBD1	NA	TGTGCCAGCAACGTTGACAGGGGGCGTGAGACCCAGTACTTC	CASNVDRGRETQYF
TRBV27	TRBJ1-2	NA	NA	TGTGCCAGCAGTTTGCAGCAGGACTATGGCTACACCTTC	CASSLQQDYGYTF
TRBV3-1/TRBV3-2	TRBJ1-1	NA	once	TGTGCCAGCAGCCTTCTACCTCACAGGTGGACTGAAGCTTTCTTT	CASSLLPHRWTEAFF
TRBV18	TRBJ2-7	TRBD2	NA	TGTGCCAGCTCACCGAGGCGGGAGTTAATAGCAGACGAGCAGTACTTC	CASSPRRELIADEQYF
TRBV5-1	TRBJ1-1	NA	NA	TGCGCCAGCAGCTTGGGCAGGGGCACTGAAGCTTTCTTT	CASSLGRGTEAFF
TRBV7-3	TRBJ2-5	TRBD1	NA	TGTGCCAGCAGCCGATTATCAGGGGGCAGGGAGACCCAGTACTTC	CASSRLSGGRETQYF
TRBV11-2	TRBJ1-2	NA	NA	TGTGCCAGCAACTTCGCCCAGGGGTTGGCCTATGGCTACACCTTC	CASNFAQGLAYGYTF
TRBV25-1	TRBJ2-2	TRBD1	NA	TGTGCCAGCACGTCCGGGACAGGGTCTCCCGGGGAGCTGTTTTTT	CASTSGTGSPGELFF
TRBV24-1	TRBJ1-3	TRBD1	once	TGTGCCACCAGTGACACGCCCTCCGGGACAGGGGGAAACACCATATATTTT	CATSDTPSGTGGNTIYF
TRBV6-5	TRBJ1-2	NA	NA	TGTGCCAGCAGTTACTCAGGGGACTATGGCTACACCTTC	CASSYSGDYGYTF
TRBV10-3	TRBJ1-4	NA	NA	TGTGCCATCAGCGAGACAGGAATGACTGAAAAACTGTTTTTT	CAISETGMTEKLFF
TRBV6-1	TRBJ1-5	NA	NA	TGTGCCAGCAGTGAAGCGCACCCCTTGGCAAGTCAGCCCCAGCATTTT	CASSEAHPLASQPQHF
TRBV2	TRBJ1-2	TRBD1	NA	TGTGCCAGCAGTGGGACAGGGCTAGGCTATGGCTACACCTTC	CASSGTGLGYGYTF
TRBV11-2	TRBJ2-7	TRBD2	NA	TGTGCCAGCAGCCCGCCGGGACTAGCGAGCGACGAGCAGTACTTC	CASSPPGLASDEQYF
TRBV4-1	TRBJ2-7	TRBD2	NA	TGCGCCAGCAGCCCCGGGGAGGGCGGGAGTCCTCTCTATACGACGGAGCAGTACTTC	CASSPGEGGSPLYTTEQYF
TRBV27	TRBJ1-6	NA	NA	TGTGCCAGCAGTTTATTGGGGGGGATGGGTTCACCCCTCCACTTT	CASSLLGGMGSPLHF
TRBV4-1	TRBJ1-4	NA	NA	TGCGCCAGCAGCCCCCCTCAGGGGGAAAAACTGTTTTTT	CASSPPQGEKLFF
TRBV5-1	TRBJ1-2	NA	once	TGCGCCAGCAGCTTGACAGGTCTTAACTATGGCTACACCTTC	CASSLTGLNYGYTF
TRBV7-2	TRBJ2-3	TRBD1	few	TGTGCCAGCAGCTTATTAGCCGGGACAGTCAACACAGATACGCAGTATTTT	CASSLLAGTVNTDTQYF
TRBV30	TRBJ1-2	TRBD1	NA	TGTGCCTGGAGTGCATATCCGGGACAGGGAAGTGGCTACACCTTC	CAWSAYPGQGSGYTF
TRBV6-5	TRBJ2-3	TRBD2	NA	TGTGCCAGCAGAGTAGCGGGAGAGGCAGATACGCAGTATTTT	CASRVAGEADTQYF
TRBV9	TRBJ1-1	NA	NA	TGTGCCAGCAACACGGGGGGGAACACTGAAGCTTTCTTT	CASNTGGNTEAFF
TRBV15	TRBJ2-1	TRBD2	few	TGTGCCACCAGCCGTCTAGCGGGACTTGAGCAGTTCTTC	CATSRLAGLEQFF
TRBV19	TRBJ2-3	NA	NA	TGTGCCAGTAGTATTCTGACTGGGAGTACGGATACGCAGTATTTT	CASSILTGSTDTQYF